These 8 T cell receptor beta chains were all obtained from the same sample, sequenced in a study of cytomegalovirus exposure and HLA in healthy donors. The study ran its PCR with 60 Vbeta and 13 Jbeta primers. Measured with immunoSEQ multiplex PCR; TCRdb has only the in-frame clones, and not every one. The sample includes around 100,000 clones, about 60% seen only once; the top ten take about 4.3%. The sample comprised PBMCs. These receptors were collected from a human donor in good health.

J is TRBJ1-2 and V is TRBV5-1; TRBD1 matches 9 bases. There are 13 residues in the CDR3. CDR1 is SGHRS and CDR2 is YFSETQ in the germline V gene. The J segment lost 9 bases and the V segment lost 4 bases, leaving 7 bases of the junction unmatched. The chain's CDR3 is CASSTNRGQRYTF. DNA of the CDR3: TGCGCCAGCAGCACCAACAGGGGGCAGCGCTACACCTTC.

The table lists this clone with a few counts. This chain uses TRBV10-1 with TRBJ2-3, with TRBD2 matching 13 bases. The CDR3 runs to 15 residues. The V segment lost 6 bases and the J segment 7 bases; nucleotides outside the gene matches: 7. Germline CDR1 and CDR2: WNHNN and SYGVQD (reference sequence). The CDR3: CASSRTSGSENTQYF. The CDR3 DNA sequence: TGCGCCAGCAGCCGGACTAGCGGGAGCGAGAATACGCAGTATTTT.

This clone was seen only a few times. This chain uses TRBV5-4 with TRBJ2-5; tentative D call: TRBD2 (5 bases). V lost 4 bases to trimming and J lost 4 bases, with 11 bases between them. The CDR3 totals 13 residues. Germline V CDR1 and CDR2: SGHNT, YYREEE (reference sequence). The CDR3 DNA follows: TGTGCCAGCAGCGCCCCTAGCAGAGAGACCCAGTACTTC. Amino acid sequence: CASSAPSRETQYF.

The J gene is TRBJ2-7, the V gene TRBV5-1, with 7 bases aligning to TRBD1. This CDR3 has 14 amino acids. After removal of 2 bases from V and 3 bases from J, the junction contained 5 bases not matched to a gene. From germline, CDR1 is SGHRS and CDR2 YFSETQ. CDR3 amino acids: CASSFRQGHYEQYF. The CDR3 DNA reads as TGCGCCAGCAGCTTCAGACAGGGTCACTACGAGCAGTACTTC.

This rearrangement joins TRBV4-1 to TRBJ1-2, with D unclear. The length of the CDR3 is 13 residues. Germline V gene data show CDR1 as MGHRA and CDR2 as YSYEKL. The ends were cut back, 1 base at V and 7 bases at J, with 10 bases in the middle. The CDR3 protein is CASSQVPTTGYTF. DNA of the CDR3: TGCGCCAGCAGCCAAGTCCCGACAACTGGCTACACCTTC.

This clone occurred a few times. Because the CDR3's place on the DNA is in doubt, the DNA is left out and the CDR3 is given as listed by TCRdb. The chain has TRBV7-9 and TRBJ2-5; TRBD2 is taken as the D call from the table, unchecked against the DNA. Germline V gene lookup returns CDR1 SEHNR and CDR2 FQNEAQ (reference sequence). The CDR3 spans 17 residues, counting both ends. The CDR3 reads CASSPGTSGSFLETQYF.

The chain links TRBV19 to TRBJ2-1; 11 bases are a match to TRBD2. Germline V gene sequence: CDR1 LNHDA, CDR2 SQIVND (reference sequence). With V trimmed by 7 bases and J by 7 bases, 3 bases remained unmatched. The CDR3 runs 13 residues. The CDR3 reads CASKTSGTNEQFF. The CDR3, as DNA: TGTGCCAGTAAGACTAGCGGGACAAATGAGCAGTTCTTC.

This clone came up a few times. The rearrangement joins TRBV7-2 to TRBJ2-7; 8 nucleotides match TRBD1. The CDR3 is made up of 14 amino acids. The ends lost 3 bases at V and 2 bases at J; junction bases unmatched: 3. Germline V lookup: CDR1 SGHTA, CDR2 FQGNSA. The CDR3 DNA is TGTGCCAGCAGCTTTCTACAGGGGGCCTACGAGCAGTACTTC. This codes for CASSFLQGAYEQYF.